The subject of this entry is one T cell receptor beta chain. Authors' methods: Amplification from reference gene primers served as the basis for estimated nucleated cell counts. The assay was immunoSEQ multiplex PCR, and TCRdb's table has in-frame clones only and misses some. V and J calls and clone size come straight from that table; D and trimming were deduced from the DNA. The sample carries 150,000 to 200,000 clones, 90% to 95% recorded once. This sample is part of a study of blood T cell repertoires in COVID-19. Whole-study context: Samples of COVID-19 (acute and convalescent) were obtained from the United States, Italy and Spain. T cells, B-cell-depleted T cells, or PBMCs supplied cDNA or gDNA.

Seattle patients were enrolled during active infection and followed longitudinally. Trimming took 6 bases from V and 5 from J, leaving 19 bases between them. The CDR3 contains 15 residues. CDR1 is SQVTM, CDR2 ANQGSEA, per germline. The material sequenced was peripheral blood. The sequence was collected from a young man with COVID-19, enrolled during active disease. The chain recombines TRBV29-1 with TRBJ2-2; the D is unclear. CDR3 amino acids: CSVRAPGGFTGELFF. The CDR3 coding sequence is TGCAGCGTCCGCGCACCAGGTGGATTTACCGGGGAGCTGTTTTTT.